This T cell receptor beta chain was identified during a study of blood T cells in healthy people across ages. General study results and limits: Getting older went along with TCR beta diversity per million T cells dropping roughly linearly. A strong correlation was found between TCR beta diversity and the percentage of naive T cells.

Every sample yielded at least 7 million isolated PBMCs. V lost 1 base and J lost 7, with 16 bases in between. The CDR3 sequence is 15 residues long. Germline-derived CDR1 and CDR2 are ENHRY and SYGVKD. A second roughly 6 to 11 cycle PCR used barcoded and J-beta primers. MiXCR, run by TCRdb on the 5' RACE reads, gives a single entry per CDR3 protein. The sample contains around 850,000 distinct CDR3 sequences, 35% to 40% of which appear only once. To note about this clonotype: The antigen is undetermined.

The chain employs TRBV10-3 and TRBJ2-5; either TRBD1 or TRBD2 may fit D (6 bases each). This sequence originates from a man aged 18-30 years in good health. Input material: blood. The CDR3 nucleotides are TGTGCCATCAGTGAGTGGACGGGGGCCCTAGGGACCCAGTACTTC. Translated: CAISEWTGALGTQYF.